The present TCR beta chain was sequenced within a study of blood T cells in healthy people across ages. CDR1 is SGHRS, CDR2 YFSETQ, per germline. V was cut by 7 bases and J by 2 bases, with 15 bases left in between. This CDR3 spans 14 amino acids. This clonotype was observed at least ten times. Its specificity is not known. Total RNA, at least 5.5 micrograms per sample, was extracted from PBMCs. Study-level findings and limits: Comparison with aged donors showed that long-lived donors had more naive CD4+ cells and higher diversity. A strong correlation between TCR beta diversity and naive T cell percentage was seen.

It was with a sample-barcoded 5' primer and a J-beta primer mix that a second PCR of about 6 to 12 cycles was run. TCRdb reanalysed the 5' RACE reads using MiXCR and keeps one entry per CDR3 protein. Found here are roughly 1.6 million distinct CDR3 sequences, approximately 32% of them singletons; the top ten hold around 10%. The V gene is TRBV5-1, the J gene TRBJ1-2; D call uncertain. The sample taken for sequencing was blood. This clonotype was sampled from a woman in her 30s in good health. This CDR3 reads CASRYSEGNYGYTF. DNA of the CDR3: TGCGCCAGCCGGTACTCGGAAGGGAACTATGGCTACACCTTC.